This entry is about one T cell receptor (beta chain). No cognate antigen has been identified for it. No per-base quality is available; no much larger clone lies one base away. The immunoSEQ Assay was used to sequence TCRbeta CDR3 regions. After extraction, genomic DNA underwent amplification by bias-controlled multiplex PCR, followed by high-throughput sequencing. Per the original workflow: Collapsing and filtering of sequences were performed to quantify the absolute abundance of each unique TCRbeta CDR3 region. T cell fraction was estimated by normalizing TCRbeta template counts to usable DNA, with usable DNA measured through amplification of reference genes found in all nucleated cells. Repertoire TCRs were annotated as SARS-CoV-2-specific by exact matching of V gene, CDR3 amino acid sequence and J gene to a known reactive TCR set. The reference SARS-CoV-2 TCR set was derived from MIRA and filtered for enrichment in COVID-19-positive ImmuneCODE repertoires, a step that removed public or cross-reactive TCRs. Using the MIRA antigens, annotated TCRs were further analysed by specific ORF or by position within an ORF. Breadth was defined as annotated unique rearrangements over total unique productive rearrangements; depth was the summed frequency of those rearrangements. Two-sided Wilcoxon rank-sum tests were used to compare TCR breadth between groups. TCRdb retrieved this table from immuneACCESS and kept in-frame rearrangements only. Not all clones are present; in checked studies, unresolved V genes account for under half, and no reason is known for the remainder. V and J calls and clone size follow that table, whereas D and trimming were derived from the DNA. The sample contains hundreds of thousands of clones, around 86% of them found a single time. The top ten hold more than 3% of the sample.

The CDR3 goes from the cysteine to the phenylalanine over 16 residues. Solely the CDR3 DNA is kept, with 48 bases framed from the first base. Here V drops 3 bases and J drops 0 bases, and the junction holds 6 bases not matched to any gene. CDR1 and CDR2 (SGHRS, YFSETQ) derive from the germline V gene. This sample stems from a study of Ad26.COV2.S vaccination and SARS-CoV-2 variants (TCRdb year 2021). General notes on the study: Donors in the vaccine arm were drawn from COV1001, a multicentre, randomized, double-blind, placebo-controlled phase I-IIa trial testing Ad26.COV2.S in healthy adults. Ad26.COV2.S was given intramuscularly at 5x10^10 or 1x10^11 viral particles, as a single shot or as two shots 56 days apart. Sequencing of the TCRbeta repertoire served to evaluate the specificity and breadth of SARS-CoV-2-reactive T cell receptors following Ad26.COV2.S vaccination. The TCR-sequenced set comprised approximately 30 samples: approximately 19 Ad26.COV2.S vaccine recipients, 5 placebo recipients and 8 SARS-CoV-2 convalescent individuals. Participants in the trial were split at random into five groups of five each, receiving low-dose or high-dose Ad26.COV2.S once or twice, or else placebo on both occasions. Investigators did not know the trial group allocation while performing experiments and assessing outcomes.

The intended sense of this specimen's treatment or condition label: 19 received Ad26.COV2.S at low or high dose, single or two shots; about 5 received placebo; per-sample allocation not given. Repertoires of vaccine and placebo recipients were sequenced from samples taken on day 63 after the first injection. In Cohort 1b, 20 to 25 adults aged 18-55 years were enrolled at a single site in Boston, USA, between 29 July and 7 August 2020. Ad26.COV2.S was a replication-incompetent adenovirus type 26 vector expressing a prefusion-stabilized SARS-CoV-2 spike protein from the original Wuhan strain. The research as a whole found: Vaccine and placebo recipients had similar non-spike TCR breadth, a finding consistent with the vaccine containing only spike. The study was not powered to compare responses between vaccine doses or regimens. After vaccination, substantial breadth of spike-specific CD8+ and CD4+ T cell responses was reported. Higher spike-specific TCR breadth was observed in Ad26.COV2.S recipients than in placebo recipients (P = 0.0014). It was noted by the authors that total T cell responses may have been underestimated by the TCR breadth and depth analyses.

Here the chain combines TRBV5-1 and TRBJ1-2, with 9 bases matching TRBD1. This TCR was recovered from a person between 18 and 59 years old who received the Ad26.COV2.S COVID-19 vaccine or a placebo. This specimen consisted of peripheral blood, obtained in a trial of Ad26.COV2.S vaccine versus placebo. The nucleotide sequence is TGCGCCAGCAGCTCACGGACAGGGGATACTAACTATGGCTACACCTTC. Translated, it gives CASSSRTGDTNYGYTF.